These T cell receptor beta chains were read from a single sample in a study of CD8 T cells in ankylosing spondylitis. Each CDR3 protein gets one entry after TCRdb re-called the 5' RACE reads with MiXCR. The sample has around 890,000 distinct CDR3 sequences, around 11% seen once. The sequenced sample consisted of blood, either unsorted or a sorted T cell fraction (not recorded which). These receptors originate from a male donor with ankylosing spondylitis. The CDR3 runs from the conserved cysteine through the conserved F or W. The D gene is left open where the match is weak. Some rows have no size entry. The others give once, few or many, or a class for an expanded clone.

clone_size,j_call,v_call,d_call,cdr3_nt,cdr3_aa
few,TRBJ1-1,TRBV29-1,NA,TGCAGCGTTGTCTCGGCGTTGGACACTGAAGCTTTCTTT,CSVVSALDTEAFF
NA,TRBJ2-7,TRBV4-3,TRBD1,TGCGCCAGCAGCCAATCTGGACAGGTTGTTACCGCCGAGCAGTACTTC,CASSQSGQVVTAEQYF
many,TRBJ2-7,TRBV5-1,TRBD1,TGCGCCAGCAGCTTGGTTCCACAGGGACAGGGGGCTGGTGAGCAGTACTTC,CASSLVPQGQGAGEQYF
few,TRBJ1-3,TRBV7-2,NA,TGTGCCAGCAGCTTAGTAGGCAGGGGAAGTGGAAACACCATATATTTT,CASSLVGRGSGNTIYF
NA,TRBJ2-7,TRBV6-1,TRBD1,TGTGCCAGCAGGTCCGGGACAGGGGGGCACGAGCAGTACTTC,CASRSGTGGHEQYF
few,TRBJ2-1,TRBV6-5,NA,TGTGCCAGCAGTTACACCAGGTTAGCCTACAATGAGCAGTTCTTC,CASSYTRLAYNEQFF
NA,TRBJ2-7,TRBV20-1,TRBD2,TGCAGTGCCGCGGGACTAGCAAGGGAGCAGTACTTC,CSAAGLAREQYF
NA,TRBJ2-7,TRBV6-6,NA,TGTGCCAGCAGTCGGACTCCGAGGGGCGAGCAGTACTTC,CASSRTPRGEQYF
few,TRBJ1-6,TRBV5-1,NA,TGCGCCAGCAGCTCGGGGGGCGCCTCCTATAATTCACCCCTCCACTTT,CASSSGGASYNSPLHF
many,TRBJ1-2,TRBV20-1,NA,TGCAGTGCTAGAGATCGCAGGACTAACTATGGCTACACCTTC,CSARDRRTNYGYTF
NA,TRBJ1-1,TRBV9,NA,TGTGCCAGCACCAACCCCTGGGGGGGCAGGGAGGACACTGAAGCTTTCTTT,CASTNPWGGREDTEAFF
few,TRBJ1-4,TRBV20-1,NA,TGCAGTGCTAGGACGACAGCAACTAATGAAAAACTGTTTTTT,CSARTTATNEKLFF
once,TRBJ2-7,TRBV28,NA,TGTGCCAGCAGTCTCCACCAACGCGAGCAGTACTTC,CASSLHQREQYF
few,TRBJ2-1,TRBV29-1,TRBD2,TGCAGCTTAAGGGGCGGACTAGCGGGGGATGATGAGCAGTTCTTC,CSLRGGLAGDDEQFF
NA,TRBJ1-1,TRBV5-1,TRBD1,TGCGCCAGCAGCTTGGTGGAGGGGGCGAACACTGAAGCTTTCTTT,CASSLVEGANTEAFF
many,TRBJ2-7,TRBV9,TRBD2,TGTGCCAGCAGCCCCCGATCAACTAGCGGGAGAACCCACGAGCAGTACTTC,CASSPRSTSGRTHEQYF
many,TRBJ2-7,TRBV4-3,TRBD2,TGCGCCAGCAGCCAGGAGCCGGGACTAGCGGTCTACGAGCAGTACTTC,CASSQEPGLAVYEQYF
NA,TRBJ2-7,TRBV10-3,TRBD1,TGTGCCATCAGTGAGTCGAGGGGGCGCATCTACGAGCAGTACTTC,CAISESRGRIYEQYF
many,TRBJ1-2,TRBV20-1,TRBD1,TGCAGTGCTAGGGTAGGACAGGGCTATGGCTACACCTTC,CSARVGQGYGYTF
NA,TRBJ1-6,TRBV20-1,NA,TGCAGTGCTAGTCCTCAATCGGGTAATTCACCCATCCACTTT,CSASPQSGNSPIHF
NA,TRBJ2-7,TRBV11-2,TRBD1,TGTGCCAGCAGCTTAGTCTCCGGGACAGGGTCTAGGGAGCAGTACTTC,CASSLVSGTGSREQYF
few,TRBJ2-5,TRBV4-2,NA,TGTGCCAGCAGCCAAGATTTGCAGCTCCAAGAGACCCAGTACTTC,CASSQDLQLQETQYF
few,TRBJ2-1,TRBV24-1,TRBD1,TGTGCCACCAGAAACAGGGGGCAGAGAAATGAGCAGTTCTTC,CATRNRGQRNEQFF
NA,TRBJ2-7,TRBV29-1,NA,TGCAGCGTTGAAGGGCGGGGCGGCGAGCAGTACTTC,CSVEGRGGEQYF
many,TRBJ2-7,TRBV6-5,NA,TGTGCCAGCAGTTACATTTCGGGGGTTTACGAGCAGTACTTC,CASSYISGVYEQYF
NA,TRBJ2-3,TRBV3-1,TRBD2,TGTGCCAGCAGCCAAGGGGCTAGCGGGGACCGAGGGACAGATACGCAGTATTTT,CASSQGASGDRGTDTQYF
few,TRBJ2-1,TRBV28,NA,TGTGCCAGCAGTTTATTGCGAAGATCCTACAATGCCGAGCAGTTCTTC,CASSLLRRSYNAEQFF
many,TRBJ1-1,TRBV20-1,NA,TGCAGTGCTAATAGGGGTCAGAACACTGAAGCTTTCTTT,CSANRGQNTEAFF
NA,TRBJ1-2,TRBV11-2,TRBD1,TGTGCCAGCAGACCTATAAACAGGGGAGCTAACTATGGCTACACCTTC,CASRPINRGANYGYTF
few,TRBJ1-4,TRBV6-1,NA,TGTGCCAGCAGTCCTTTGCGAGAAAAACTGTTTTTT,CASSPLREKLFF
few,TRBJ2-7,TRBV20-1,NA,TGCAGTGCTAGAGATTTGAGACCTAGGGCCTACGAGCAGTACTTC,CSARDLRPRAYEQYF
NA,TRBJ1-3,TRBV5-8,NA,TGTGCCAGCAGCCTGGGGACGGCCTCTGGAAACACCATATATTTT,CASSLGTASGNTIYF
few,TRBJ1-2,TRBV20-1,NA,TGCAGTGCTAGAGGGGCCGGCCCTGACTATGGCTACACCTTC,CSARGAGPDYGYTF
NA,TRBJ2-1,TRBV19,NA,TGTGCCAGTAACAAACGGGGGGCTATTGACAATGAGCAGTTCTTC,CASNKRGAIDNEQFF
few,TRBJ1-6,TRBV20-1,TRBD1,TGCAGTGCCGCAACGGACAGGGCTAATTCACCCCTCCACTTT,CSAATDRANSPLHF
few,TRBJ2-5,TRBV5-1,NA,TGCGCCAGCAGTGTGCTCGTGTGGGAGACCCAGTACTTC,CASSVLVWETQYF
many,TRBJ1-2,TRBV5-1,NA,TGCGCCAGCAGCTTGGACACCTCTCGCTATGGCTACACCTTC,CASSLDTSRYGYTF
many,TRBJ2-3,TRBV5-5,NA,TGTGCCAGCAGTTTAGACATTGGCACAGATACGCAGTATTTT,CASSLDIGTDTQYF
NA,TRBJ2-7,TRBV28,TRBD1,TGTGCCAGCAGATATAGGGGGACAGGGCCAAGCGAGCAGTACTTC,CASRYRGTGPSEQYF
NA,TRBJ2-7,TRBV20-1,NA,TGCAGTGCCCGGGGCGGAAACTTATACGAGCAGTACTTC,CSARGGNLYEQYF
few,TRBJ1-5,TRBV28,NA,TGTGCCAGCAGTTTTGGGGGAGAGGGAGGTCAGCCCCAGCATTTT,CASSFGGEGGQPQHF
few,TRBJ2-3,TRBV2,TRBD2,TGTGCCAGCAGTGAAGGGACTAGTTCGGATACGCAGTATTTT,CASSEGTSSDTQYF
many,TRBJ2-2,TRBV4-2,NA,TGTGCCAGCAGCCTCACCCATGCGGTTTGGGACACCGGGGAGCTGTTTTTT,CASSLTHAVWDTGELFF
NA,TRBJ2-4,TRBV20-1,NA,TGCAGTGCTCACTCACCCCCTGGATGGAAATTAGCCAAAAACATTCAGTACTTC,CSAHSPPGWKLAKNIQYF
many,TRBJ1-1,TRBV7-9,NA,TGTGCCAGCAGTTTAAAGGAGAACACTGAAGCTTTCTTT,CASSLKENTEAFF
NA,TRBJ1-1,TRBV10-1,NA,TGCGCCAGCAGTGATAGACAGTCTGAAGCTTTCTTT,CASSDRQSEAFF
many,TRBJ2-7,TRBV20-1,NA,TGCAGTGCTAGAGATCCCTACGAGCAGTACTTC,CSARDPYEQYF
NA,TRBJ1-2,TRBV11-1,NA,TGTGCCAGCAGCCCTGCCCCGACAGACTATGGCTACACCTTC,CASSPAPTDYGYTF
few,TRBJ2-7,TRBV20-1,TRBD2,TGCAGTGCCGTTGTTAGCGGGAGCTTCTACGAGCAGTACTTC,CSAVVSGSFYEQYF
NA,TRBJ1-5,TRBV7-8,NA,TGTGCCAGCAGCTTAGAGGGCGGCTCCGACCAGCCCCAGCATTTT,CASSLEGGSDQPQHF
many,TRBJ2-3,TRBV28,TRBD2,TGTGCCAGCAGTTTGAGCGGGAGGGATACGCAGTATTTT,CASSLSGRDTQYF
many,TRBJ2-7,TRBV12-3/TRBV12-4,NA,TGTGCCAGCAGCAGCATCTTGGGCGGGTACGAGCAGTACTTC,CASSSILGGYEQYF
NA,TRBJ1-4,TRBV4-3,NA,TGCGCCAGCAGCCAGCCCGGGACAAATGAAAAACTGTTTTTT,CASSQPGTNEKLFF
NA,TRBJ2-2,TRBV7-2,TRBD2,TGTGCCAGCAGCTTAGTGGGCGGGGGAGGAACCGGGGAGCTGTTTTTT,CASSLVGGGGTGELFF
few,TRBJ1-5,TRBV15,NA,TGTGCCACCAGCCCAGGTTTAAATCAGCCCCAGCATTTT,CATSPGLNQPQHF
NA,TRBJ1-1,TRBV20-1,NA,TGCAGTGGGTCCTTAAGGGAAACTGAAGCTTTCTTT,CSGSLRETEAFF
NA,TRBJ1-2,TRBV6-5,NA,TGTGCCAGCAGTTACAAGTTCAGGCGCTATGGCTACACCTTC,CASSYKFRRYGYTF
few,TRBJ2-1,TRBV7-2,TRBD1,TGTGCCAGCAGTCCCGACAGGGGTCACTACAATGAGCAGTTCTTC,CASSPDRGHYNEQFF
few,TRBJ1-1,TRBV4-2,TRBD1,TGTGCCAGCAGCCAAGGGGGACAGATGAACACTGAAGCTTTCTTT,CASSQGGQMNTEAFF
few,TRBJ1-5,TRBV5-1,NA,TGCGCCAGCAGCCCCGGGACCGGCTCAGGTCAGCCCCAGCATTTT,CASSPGTGSGQPQHF